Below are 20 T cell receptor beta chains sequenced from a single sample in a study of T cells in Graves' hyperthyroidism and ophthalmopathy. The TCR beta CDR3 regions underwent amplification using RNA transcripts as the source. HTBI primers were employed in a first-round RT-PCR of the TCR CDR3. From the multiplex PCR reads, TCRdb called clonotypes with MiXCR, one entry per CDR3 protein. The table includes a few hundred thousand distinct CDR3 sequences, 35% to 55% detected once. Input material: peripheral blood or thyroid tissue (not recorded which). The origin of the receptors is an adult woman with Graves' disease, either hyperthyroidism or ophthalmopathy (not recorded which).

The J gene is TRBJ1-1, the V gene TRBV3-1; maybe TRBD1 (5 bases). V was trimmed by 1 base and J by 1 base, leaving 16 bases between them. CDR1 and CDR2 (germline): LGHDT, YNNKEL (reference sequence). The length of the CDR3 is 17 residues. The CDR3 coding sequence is TGTGCCAGCAGCCAAGGGAGGGGTAGCGGTGGGAACACTGAAGCTTTCTTT. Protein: CASSQGRGSGGNTEAFF.

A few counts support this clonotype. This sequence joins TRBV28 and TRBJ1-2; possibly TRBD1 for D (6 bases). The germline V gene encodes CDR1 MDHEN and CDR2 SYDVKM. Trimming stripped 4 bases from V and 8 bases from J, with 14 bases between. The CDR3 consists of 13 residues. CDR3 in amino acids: CASSSPGVDGYTF. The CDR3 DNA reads TGTGCCAGCAGTTCTCCAGGGGTTGACGGCTACACCTTC.

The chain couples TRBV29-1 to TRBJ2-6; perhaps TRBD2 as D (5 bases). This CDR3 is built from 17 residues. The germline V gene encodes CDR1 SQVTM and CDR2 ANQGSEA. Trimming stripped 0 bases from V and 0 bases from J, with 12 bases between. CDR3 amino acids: CSVEDRGTSSGANVLTF. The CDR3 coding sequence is TGCAGCGTTGAAGATCGGGGAACGAGCTCTGGGGCCAACGTCCTGACTTTC.

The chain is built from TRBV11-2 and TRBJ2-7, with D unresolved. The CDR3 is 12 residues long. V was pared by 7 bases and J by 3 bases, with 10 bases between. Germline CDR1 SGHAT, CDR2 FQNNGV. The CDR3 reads CASNRGDYEQYF. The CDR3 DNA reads TGTGCCAGCAACAGAGGAGACTACGAGCAGTACTTC.

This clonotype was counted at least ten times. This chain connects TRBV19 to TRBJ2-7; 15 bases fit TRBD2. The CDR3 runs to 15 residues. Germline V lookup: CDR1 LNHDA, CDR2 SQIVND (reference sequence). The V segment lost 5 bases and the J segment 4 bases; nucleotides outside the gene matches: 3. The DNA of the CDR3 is TGTGCCAGTAGTTCCGGGACTAGCGGGAGGTACGAGCAGTACTTC. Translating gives CASSSGTSGRYEQYF.

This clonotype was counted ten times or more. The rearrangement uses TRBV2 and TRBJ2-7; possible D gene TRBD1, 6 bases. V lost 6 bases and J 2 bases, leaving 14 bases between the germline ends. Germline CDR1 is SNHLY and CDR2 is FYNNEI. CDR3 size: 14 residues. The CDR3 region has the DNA TGTGCCAGCAGGAAAGCGGACAGAGCCTACGAGCAGTACTTC. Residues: CASRKADRAYEQYF.

For the CDR3, the DNA is TGCAGCTTTGGGGATTCCTACGAGCAGTACTTC. Translated, it gives CSFGDSYEQYF. The rearrangement joins TRBV29-1 to TRBJ2-7; D gene uncertain. V was trimmed by 8 bases and J by 1 base, leaving 9 bases between them. This CDR3 is 11 amino acids long. The germline CDR1 and CDR2 sequences are SQVTM and ANQGSEA.

This CDR3 reads CSLDGADAVQYF. DNA for the CDR3: TGCAGCTTAGACGGGGCGGACGCAGTGCAGTACTTC. The J gene is TRBJ2-7, the V gene TRBV29-1; D tentatively fits TRBD1 or TRBD2 (5 bases each). Trimming left V 8 bases short and J 9 bases short, with 20 bases between. The CDR3 consists of 12 residues. CDR1 and CDR2 from the germline V gene are SQVTM and ANQGSEA.

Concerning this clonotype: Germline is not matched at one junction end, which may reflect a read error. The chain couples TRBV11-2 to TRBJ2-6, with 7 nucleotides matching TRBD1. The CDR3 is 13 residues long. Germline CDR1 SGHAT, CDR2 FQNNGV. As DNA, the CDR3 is TGTGCCAGCAGCTTGGCAGGGGGCAACGTCCTGACTTTC. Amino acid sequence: CASSLAGGNVLTF.

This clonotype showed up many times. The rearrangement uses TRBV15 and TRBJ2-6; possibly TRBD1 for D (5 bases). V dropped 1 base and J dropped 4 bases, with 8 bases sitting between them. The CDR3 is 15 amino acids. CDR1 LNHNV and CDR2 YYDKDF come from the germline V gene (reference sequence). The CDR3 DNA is TGTGCCACCAGCAGAGCAGGGCGCGGGGCCAACGTCCTGACTTTC. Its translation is CATSRAGRGANVLTF. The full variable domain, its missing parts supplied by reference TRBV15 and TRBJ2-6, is DAMVIQNPRYQVTQFGKPVTLSCSQTLNHNVMYWYQQKSSQAPKLLFHYYDKDFNNEADTPDNFQSRRPNTSFCFLDIRSPGLGDTAMYLCATSRAGRGANVLTFGAGSRLTVL.

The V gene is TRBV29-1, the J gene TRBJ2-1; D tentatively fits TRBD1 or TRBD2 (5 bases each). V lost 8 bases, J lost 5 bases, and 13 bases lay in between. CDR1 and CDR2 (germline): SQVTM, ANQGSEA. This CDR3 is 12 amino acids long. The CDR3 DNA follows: TGCAGCCCAACGGGACCCGACAATGAGCAGTTCTTC. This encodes CSPTGPDNEQFF.

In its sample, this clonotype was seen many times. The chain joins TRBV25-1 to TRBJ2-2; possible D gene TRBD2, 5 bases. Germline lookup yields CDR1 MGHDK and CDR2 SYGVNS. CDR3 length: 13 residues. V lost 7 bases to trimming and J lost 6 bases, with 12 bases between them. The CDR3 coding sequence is TGTGCCAGCACAACTAGTGGGGCCGGGGAGCTGTTTTTT. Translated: CASTTSGAGELFF.

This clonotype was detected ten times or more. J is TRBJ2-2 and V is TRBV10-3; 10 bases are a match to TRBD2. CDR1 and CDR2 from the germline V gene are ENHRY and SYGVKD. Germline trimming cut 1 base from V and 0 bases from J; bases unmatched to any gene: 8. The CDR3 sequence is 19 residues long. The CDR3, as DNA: TGTGCCATCAGTGAGTGGCTAGCGGGAGAAACGGCGAACACCGGGGAGCTGTTTTTT. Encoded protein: CAISEWLAGETANTGELFF.

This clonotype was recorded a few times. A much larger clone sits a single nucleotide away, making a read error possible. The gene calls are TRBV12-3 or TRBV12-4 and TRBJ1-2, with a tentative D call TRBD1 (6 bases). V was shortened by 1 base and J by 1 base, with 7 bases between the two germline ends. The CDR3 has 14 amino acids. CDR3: CASSLGQVNYGYTF. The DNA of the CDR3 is TGTGCCAGCAGTTTAGGACAGGTTAACTATGGCTACACCTTC.

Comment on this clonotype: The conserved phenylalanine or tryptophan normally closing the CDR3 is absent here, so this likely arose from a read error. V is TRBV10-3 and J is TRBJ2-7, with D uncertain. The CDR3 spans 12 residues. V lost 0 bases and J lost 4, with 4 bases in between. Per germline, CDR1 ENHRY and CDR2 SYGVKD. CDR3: CAISESLYEQYL. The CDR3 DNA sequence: TGTGCCATCAGTGAGTCGTTGTACGAGCAGTACCTC.

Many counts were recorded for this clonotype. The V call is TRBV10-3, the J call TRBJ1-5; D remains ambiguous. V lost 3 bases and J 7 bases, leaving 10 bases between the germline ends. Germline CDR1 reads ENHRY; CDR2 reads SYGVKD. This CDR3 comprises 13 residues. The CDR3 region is CAISESGNQPQHF. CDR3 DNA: TGTGCCATCAGTGAATCTGGGAACCAGCCCCAGCATTTT.

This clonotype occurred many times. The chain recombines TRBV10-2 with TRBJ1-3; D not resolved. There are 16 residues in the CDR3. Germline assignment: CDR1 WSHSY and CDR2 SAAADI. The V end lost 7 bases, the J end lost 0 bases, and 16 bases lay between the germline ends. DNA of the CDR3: TGCGCCAGCATGTCTCGGGGTAGGCTCTCTGGAAACACCATATATTTT. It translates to CASMSRGRLSGNTIYF.

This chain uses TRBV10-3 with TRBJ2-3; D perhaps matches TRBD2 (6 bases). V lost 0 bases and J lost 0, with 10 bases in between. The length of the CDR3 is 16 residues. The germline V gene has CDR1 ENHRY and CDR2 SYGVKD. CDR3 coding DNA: TGTGCCATCAGTGAGTCGGGGGGATGGAGCACAGATACGCAGTATTTT. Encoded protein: CAISESGGWSTDTQYF.

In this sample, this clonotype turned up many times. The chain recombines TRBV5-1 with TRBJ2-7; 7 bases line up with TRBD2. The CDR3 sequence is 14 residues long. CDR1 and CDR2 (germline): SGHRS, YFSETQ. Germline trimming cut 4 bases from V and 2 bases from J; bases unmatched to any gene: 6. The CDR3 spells CASSQGLSTYEQYF. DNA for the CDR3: TGCGCCAGCAGCCAGGGACTATCAACCTACGAGCAGTACTTC.

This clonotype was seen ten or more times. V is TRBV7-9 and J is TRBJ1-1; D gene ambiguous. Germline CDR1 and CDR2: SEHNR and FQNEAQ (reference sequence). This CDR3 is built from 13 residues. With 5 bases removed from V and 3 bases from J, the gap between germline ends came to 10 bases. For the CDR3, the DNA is TGTGCCAGCAGCCCCCCGGGTTACACTGAAGCTTTCTTT. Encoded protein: CASSPPGYTEAFF. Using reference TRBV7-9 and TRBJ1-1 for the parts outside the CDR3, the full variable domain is DTGVSQNPRHKITKRGQNVTFRCDPISEHNRLYWYRQTLGQGPEFLTYFQNEAQLEKSRLLSDRFSAERPKGSFSTLEIQRTEQGDSAMYLCASSPPGYTEAFFGQGTRLTVV.